A selection of T cell receptor beta chains follows, all from one sample in a study of T-cell memory formation after mild COVID-19. Each CDR3 protein gets one entry after TCRdb re-called the 5' RACE reads with MiXCR. Found here are approximately 44,000 distinct CDR3 sequences, 7.3% of them singletons; the top ten hold around 1.5%. Input material: PBMCs or a T cell subset sorted from them (not recorded which). These receptors were collected from a man between 18 and 29 years old who had mild COVID-19 (a few samples of this study predate the infection). Cell type and time point are not known. CDR3s include the opening cysteine and the closing phenylalanine or tryptophan. The order of the fields is D gene, V gene, CDR3 length, J gene, clone size, CDR3 DNA, CDR3 protein. D genes are given only for firm matches. The listing skips clone size in some rows; elsewhere it reads once, few, many or a size class.

-	TRBV4-3	17	TRBJ2-7	many	TGCGCCAGCAGCCAAGATTTGAATCGAGACTACGCCTACGAGCAGTACTTC	CASSQDLNRDYAYEQYF
TRBD1	TRBV7-9	15	TRBJ2-1	few	TGTGCCAGCAGCTCGAGGACAGGGCGGGTCAATGAGCAGTTCTTC	CASSSRTGRVNEQFF
TRBD2	TRBV6-5	16	TRBJ2-3	few	TGTGCCAGCATGGCGGGGGGGCCGGTAGAATCAGATACGCAGTATTTT	CASMAGGPVESDTQYF
-	TRBV5-1	15	TRBJ2-3	-	TGCGCCAGCAGCTTGGATGCCGATCTCACAGATACGCAGTATTTT	CASSLDADLTDTQYF
-	TRBV3-1	12	TRBJ2-5	-	TGTGCCAGCAGCTACGGTGGGGGGACCCAGTACTTC	CASSYGGGTQYF
-	TRBV5-1	15	TRBJ1-4	few	TGCGCCAGCAGCCCGGAGGAACACGGTAATGAAAAACTGTTTTTT	CASSPEEHGNEKLFF
-	TRBV20-1	12	TRBJ1-4	few	TGCGCCCCTCACCCGCCGGGGGTAAAACTGTTTTTT	CAPHPPGVKLFF
-	TRBV7-8	14	TRBJ2-5	many	TGTGCCAGCTTTGCGGGAAACCTCCAAGAGACCCAGTACTTC	CASFAGNLQETQYF
TRBD1	TRBV5-1	14	TRBJ1-1	-	TGCGCCAGCAGCTCGGGACAGGGGCAAACTGAAGCTTTCTTT	CASSSGQGQTEAFF
-	TRBV2	11	TRBJ1-4	-	TGTGCCAGCAGTGAGGCCGAAAAACTGTTTTTT	CASSEAEKLFF
-	TRBV7-2	12	TRBJ2-3	-	TGTGCCAGCAGCTTCACCCCAGATACGCAGTATTTT	CASSFTPDTQYF
-	TRBV7-9	15	TRBJ2-5	-	TGTGCCAGCAGCCCGATTGGACACAGCCAAGAGACCCAGTACTTC	CASSPIGHSQETQYF
-	TRBV7-6	13	TRBJ2-1	few	TGTGCCAGCAGCTTAGAAGGGGCCACGGAGCAGTTCTTC	CASSLEGATEQFF
-	TRBV6-6	12	TRBJ2-1	-	TGTGCCAGCGCCCCCGGTAACAATGAGCAGTTCTTC	CASAPGNNEQFF
TRBD1	TRBV20-1	13	TRBJ1-2	-	TGCAGTGCTACTGACACAGGGGGTCATGGCTACACCTTC	CSATDTGGHGYTF
-	TRBV5-1	14	TRBJ2-1	few	TGCGCCGGCTCGGCGGGGCCTTCCTACAATGAGCAGTTCTTC	CAGSAGPSYNEQFF
-	TRBV5-1	16	TRBJ2-5	few	TGCGCCAGCAGCTGGGGGGACTCCACCGCGGGCGAGACCCAGTACTTC	CASSWGDSTAGETQYF
TRBD1	TRBV12-3/TRBV12-4	13	TRBJ2-5	many	TGTGCCAGCAGCCCCAGGGGGAAAGAGACCCAGTACTTC	CASSPRGKETQYF
TRBD1	TRBV18	15	TRBJ1-1	few	TGTGCCAGCTCCCCAGGGACAGGGGGCGACACTGAAGCTTTCTTT	CASSPGTGGDTEAFF
TRBD1	TRBV7-9	12	TRBJ1-1	few	TGTGCCAGCAGCCGGCAGGGGGCCGAAGCTTTCTTT	CASSRQGAEAFF
TRBD2	TRBV15	13	TRBJ2-5	many	TGTGCCACCAGCAGAGGGGGGGGAGAGACCCAGTACTTC	CATSRGGGETQYF
-	TRBV9	16	TRBJ1-2	many	TGTGCCAGCAGCGTTGTGATTACCGGGACGGCTGACACCTACACCTTC	CASSVVITGTADTYTF
TRBD1	TRBV12-3/TRBV12-4	17	TRBJ1-4	-	TGTGCCAGCAGTTCCCGGGGACAGGGGCCCCTTTATGGAAAACTGTTTTTT	CASSSRGQGPLYGKLFF
-	TRBV4-1	16	TRBJ2-1	-	TGCGCCAGCAGCCGGGGATTGGTAGGAGGGGACGATGAGCAGTTCTTC	CASSRGLVGGDDEQFF
TRBD2	TRBV4-2	17	TRBJ2-5	many	TGTGCCAGCAGCCGAGACGGTTCTAGCGGGGGTTATGAGACCCAGTACTTC	CASSRDGSSGGYETQYF
-	TRBV11-2	13	TRBJ2-5	few	TGTGCCAGCGGGTCGGGGAGTTTGGAGACCCAGTACTTC	CASGSGSLETQYF
-	TRBV7-8	15	TRBJ2-5	few	TGTGCCAGCAGCTTAAGTCAAGGGTTTAGAGAGACCCAGTACTTC	CASSLSQGFRETQYF
-	TRBV5-1	12	TRBJ1-2	many	TGCGCCAGCAGCTTGCAGGGCTATGGCTACACCTTC	CASSLQGYGYTF
-	TRBV12-3/TRBV12-4	14	TRBJ1-6	few	TGTGCCAGCAGTTTAATTGCCAGAGATTCACCCCTCCACTTT	CASSLIARDSPLHF
TRBD2	TRBV3-1	13	TRBJ2-7	few	TGTGCCAGCAGCCCCTTAGCGGGGGGCGAGCAGTACTTC	CASSPLAGGEQYF
TRBD2	TRBV12-3/TRBV12-4	13	TRBJ2-1	many	TGTGCCAGCAGTCTAGCGGCCTACAATGAGCAGTTCTTC	CASSLAAYNEQFF
-	TRBV2	15	TRBJ2-6	many	TGTGCCAGCAACTCGGGTTGGTCTGGGGCCAACGTCCTGACTTTC	CASNSGWSGANVLTF
-	TRBV5-1	17	TRBJ2-1	few	TGCGCCAGCAGCTTGGGAGCTAGCCTAGGGTCCCGCAATGAGCAGTTCTTC	CASSLGASLGSRNEQFF
-	TRBV5-1	15	TRBJ1-2	-	TGCGCCAGCAGCTTGTCGGAGGGACTTAGCTATGGCTACACCTTC	CASSLSEGLSYGYTF
-	TRBV3-1	15	TRBJ2-2	few	TGTGCCAGCAGCCCCCCGGTCTCGAACACCGGGGAGCTGTTTTTT	CASSPPVSNTGELFF
-	TRBV2	14	TRBJ2-3	-	TGTGCCAGCAACACGGGCATCCTCACAGATACGCAGTATTTT	CASNTGILTDTQYF
-	TRBV27	13	TRBJ1-2	few	TGTGCCAGCAGTTTATCAGAGGGGAGTGGCTACACCTTC	CASSLSEGSGYTF
-	TRBV6-6	14	TRBJ2-7	-	TGTGACAGCAGTTACGGTCAGGACAGATACGAGCAGTACTTC	CDSSYGQDRYEQYF
-	TRBV20-1	14	TRBJ1-2	many	TGCAGTGCTGGGGATACCACAGGGTCCTATGGCTACACCTTC	CSAGDTTGSYGYTF
-	TRBV7-2	13	TRBJ2-5	-	TGTGCCAGCAGCTACGGACCGGAAGAGACCCAGTACTTC	CASSYGPEETQYF
-	TRBV4-1	15	TRBJ2-1	few	TGCGCCAGCAGCCAAGAACCTTTAGGGCACAATGAGCAGTTCTTC	CASSQEPLGHNEQFF
-	TRBV15	12	TRBJ1-1	many	TGTGCCACCAGCATGGGTTACACTGAAGCTTTCTTT	CATSMGYTEAFF
-	TRBV7-2	16	TRBJ1-6	many	TGTGCCAGCAGGCCGGGGGGGGCCCGGATTGGGTCACCCCTCCACTTT	CASRPGGARIGSPLHF
-	TRBV5-6	15	TRBJ1-2	few	TGTGCCAGCAGCTTGGGAACAGCCGAACTCTATGGCTACACCTTC	CASSLGTAELYGYTF
-	TRBV25-1	13	TRBJ1-1	-	TGTGCCAGCAGTGACCTGGAAGGCTTTGAAGCTTTCTTT	CASSDLEGFEAFF
TRBD2	TRBV7-2	16	TRBJ2-5	-	TGTGCCAGCAGCCCCGGACTAGCGGGGGGGCGGGAGACCCAGTACTTC	CASSPGLAGGRETQYF
-	TRBV3-1	11	TRBJ1-2	-	TGTGCCAGCAGAGCCGTCTATGGCTACACCTTC	CASRAVYGYTF
-	TRBV6-2/TRBV6-3	12	TRBJ1-5	-	TGTGCCAGCACTGAGGGGAATCAGCCCCAGCATTTT	CASTEGNQPQHF
TRBD1	TRBV4-3	14	TRBJ2-4	few	TGCGCCAGCAGCCAACGACAGGGGGCAGACATTCAGTACTTC	CASSQRQGADIQYF